The clone carrying this T cell receptor beta chain appeared a few times. Its antigen remains unknown. This specimen comes from a study of T cell clones after liver transplantation. Unstimulated PBMCs were sorted into CD3+CD4+ and CD3+CD8+ populations. General study findings and limits: Conclusions were preliminary, with small, heterogeneous patient groups.

Germline trimming cut 5 bases from V and 0 bases from J; bases unmatched to any gene: 11. CDR1 SEHNR and CDR2 FQNEAQ come from the germline V gene (reference sequence). This CDR3 comprises 17 residues. The data were produced by immunoSEQ multiplex PCR, yet TCRdb's version contains in-frame clones alone and is incomplete. The sample lists about 75,000 clones, around 84% occurring once. This sequence was found in a human patient who received a liver transplant. A share of the T cells may be of graft donor origin. The J gene is TRBJ2-3, the V gene TRBV7-9, with 7 bases that match TRBD2. The material was CD4+ T cells from blood, obtained 48 months after liver transplant. The DNA of the CDR3 is TGTGCCAGCAGCGCGGGGGTAGGTCTACTGAGCACAGATACGCAGTATTTT. It translates to CASSAGVGLLSTDTQYF.